This record concerns one T cell receptor beta chain sequence. The CDR3 is 15 amino acids. The ends lost 4 bases at V and 2 bases at J; junction bases unmatched: 6. Per germline, CDR1 SGHAT and CDR2 FQNNGV. This entry comes from a study of blood T cell repertoires in COVID-19. Study summary: The United States, Italy and Spain were the sources of the acute and convalescent COVID-19 samples. PBMCs, B-cell-depleted T cells, or T cells were the source of the cDNA or gDNA that made up the material.

Authors' data handling: Nucleated cell counts were estimated from reference gene primer amplification. TCRdb keeps only in-frame clones here, not all; method: immunoSEQ multiplex PCR. The DNA was the basis for D and trimming; V, J and clone size are from that table. Among approximately 220,000 clones listed, 87% were seen once. The chain links TRBV11-2 to TRBJ2-3, with TRBD1 identical over 7 bases. The TCR comes from a woman aged 25 to 39 with acute COVID-19. Sequenced sample: PBMCs or T cells enriched from blood (not recorded which). The CDR3 loop is CASSSSGTVTDTQYF. DNA of the CDR3: TGTGCCAGCAGCTCTTCTGGGACAGTCACAGATACGCAGTATTTT.